This T cell receptor (beta chain) was profiled in a study of cytomegalovirus exposure and HLA in healthy donors. Use of 60 Vbeta and 13 Jbeta primers characterized the PCR. The repertoire was sequenced with immunoSEQ multiplex PCR; TCRdb's copy has only in-frame clones and lacks some. The table has about 210,000 clones, more than 70% seen once. The CDR3 length is 18 residues. V lost 5 bases, J lost 1 base, and 9 bases stayed unmatched. Germline-derived CDR1 and CDR2 are SGHTA and FQGNSA. The chain uses TRBV7-2 and TRBJ2-1; 12 positions match TRBD2. The sequenced sample was PBMCs. The TCR comes from a man in his forties in good health and CMV-seropositive. The CDR3 here is CASSRSSGRVGSYNEQFF. In nucleotides, the CDR3 is TGTGCCAGCAGCCGATCTAGCGGGAGGGTAGGGTCCTACAATGAGCAGTTCTTC.